These 10 T cell receptor beta chains were all obtained from the same sample, sequenced in a study of shared clonotypes between healthy human individuals. The table came from immunoSEQ multiplex PCR; TCRdb's copy has only in-frame clones and leaves some out. The data contain more than 2,000,000 clones, roughly 93% of them singletons. Sequencing input: naive CD4+ T cells from PBMCs. Subset given: CD45RA+ positively selected. These TCRs come from a man younger than 30 in good health. Some clones in this sample may be carry-over from other donors' samples.

This chain uses TRBV11-3 with TRBJ2-3, with D possibly matching TRBD2 (5 bases). In germline, CDR1 is SGHNT, CDR2 YENEEA. V dropped 5 bases and J dropped 5 bases, with 17 bases sitting between them. The CDR3 is 15 amino acids. The DNA of the CDR3 is TGTGCCAGCAGCCCCGGGCTAGCTAAAGGAGATACGCAGTATTTT. Translating gives CASSPGLAKGDTQYF.

This rearrangement joins TRBV15 to TRBJ1-1, with 7 bases aligning to TRBD1. The germline gives CDR1 LNHNV, CDR2 YYDKDF (reference sequence). Unmatched junction bases numbered 11, after V lost 1 base and J lost 0 bases. This CDR3 has 18 amino acids. CDR3 sequence: CATSRGVGRGSMNTEAFF. In DNA form, the CDR3 reads TGTGCCACCAGCAGAGGGGTGGGCAGGGGGTCCATGAACACTGAAGCTTTCTTT.

The J gene is TRBJ2-2, the V gene TRBV15; D is unresolved. Germline V gene lookup returns CDR1 LNHNV and CDR2 YYDKDF (reference sequence). CDR3 length equals 17 residues. V dropped 1 base and J dropped 0 bases, with 12 bases sitting between them. CDR3 sequence (DNA): TGTGCCACCAGCAGAGGCTCAGGACCGACGAACACCGGGGAGCTGTTTTTT. Translated, it gives CATSRGSGPTNTGELFF.

The chain is built from TRBV4-3 and TRBJ2-4, with D hard to call. The V and J ends lost 4 bases and 6 bases respectively, with 16 bases between them. Germline V gives CDR1 LGHNA, CDR2 YSLEER. The CDR3 consists of 15 residues. CDR3 region: CASSPHLRSGNIQYF. DNA of the CDR3: TGCGCCAGCAGCCCCCATCTTAGATCTGGAAACATTCAGTACTTC.

This chain's CDR3 is CASSLATGRSRAFF. The CDR3 DNA reads TGCGCCAGCAGCTTGGCGACAGGGCGGAGTAGAGCTTTCTTT. The chain recombines TRBV5-1 with TRBJ1-1, with 7 bases lining up with TRBD1. The CDR3 spans 14 residues. Trimming took 0 bases from V and 10 from J; bases not matched to a gene: 9. Looked up from germline, CDR1 is SGHRS and CDR2 is YFSETQ.

This clone appeared once. This chain links TRBV7-2 with TRBJ2-5; D gene uncertain. Germline CDR1 and CDR2: SGHTA and FQGNSA. The CDR3 spans 17 residues. Trimming left V 2 bases short and J 3 bases short, with 19 bases between. The CDR3 coding sequence is TGTGCCAGCAGCTTATACGGAACAATCCGAAGTAAAGAGACCCAGTACTTC. This encodes CASSLYGTIRSKETQYF.

This chain links TRBV27 with TRBJ2-7; 12 bases are shared with TRBD1. Germline lookup yields CDR1 MNHEY and CDR2 SMNVEV (reference sequence). CDR3 length: 15 amino acids. J was trimmed by 5 bases and V by 3 bases; bases with no gene match: 5. The CDR3 loop reads CASSLLRDRGHEQYF. In DNA, the CDR3 is TGTGCCAGCAGTTTGCTCCGGGACAGGGGGCACGAGCAGTACTTC.

This rearrangement joins TRBV10-3 to TRBJ2-3; 7 nucleotides match TRBD2. V lost 10 bases to trimming and J lost 4 bases; unmatched junction nucleotides: 14. This CDR3 is built from 15 residues. Germline V lookup: CDR1 ENHRY, CDR2 SYGVKD. This CDR3 reads CATGLGAGVADTQYF. The DNA of the CDR3 is TGTGCCACCGGGTTAGGGGCGGGAGTAGCAGATACGCAGTATTTT.

The rearrangement joins TRBV5-4 to TRBJ2-1; the D gene could be TRBD1 or TRBD2 (6 bases each). V gave up 4 bases and J gave up 15 bases, with 17 bases separating them. The V gene's germline CDR1 is SGHNT and CDR2 YYREEE (reference sequence). The CDR3 is 12 amino acids. The CDR3 DNA is TGTGCCAGCAGCGAGAACGCGGGACACTGGTTCTTC. The encoded protein is CASSENAGHWFF.

This chain links TRBV11-3 with TRBJ2-1; 11 bases line up with TRBD1. Germline V gene sequence: CDR1 SGHNT, CDR2 YENEEA. The CDR3 is 14 residues long. V was pared by 3 bases and J by 9 bases, with 4 bases of the junction left unmatched. The CDR3 loop is CASSFGTGGSEQFF. For the CDR3, the DNA is TGTGCCAGCAGCTTCGGGACAGGGGGTAGTGAGCAGTTCTTC.